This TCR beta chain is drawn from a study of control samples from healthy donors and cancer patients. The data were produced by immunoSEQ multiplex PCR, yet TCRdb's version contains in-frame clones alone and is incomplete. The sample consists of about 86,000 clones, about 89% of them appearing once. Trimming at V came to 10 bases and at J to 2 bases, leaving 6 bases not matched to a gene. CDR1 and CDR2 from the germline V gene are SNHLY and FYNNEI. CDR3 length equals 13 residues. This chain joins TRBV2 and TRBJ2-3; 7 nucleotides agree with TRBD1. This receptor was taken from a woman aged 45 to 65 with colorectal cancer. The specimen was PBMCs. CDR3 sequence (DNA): TGTGCCACCAATACAGGGGCCACAGATACGCAGTATTTT. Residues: CATNTGATDTQYF.